This T cell receptor (beta chain) was observed in a study of shared clonotypes between healthy human individuals. Study as a whole: Every donor yielded three CD4 naive, three CD4 memory, two CD8 naive and one CD8 memory plate.

The table lists this clone with a count of one. The CDR3 sequence is 14 residues long. V shed 5 bases and J shed 10 bases, with 18 bases lying between them. Germline-derived CDR1 and CDR2 are MGHRA and YSYEKL. The donors were adults (healthy and HIV-negative) with no recent acute infections or vaccinations. The donors, all of them Caucasian adults, lived in Nashville, Tennessee. Here immunoSEQ multiplex PCR was the method, and the copy in TCRdb shows in-frame clones only, minus some. The table includes some 630,000 clones, approximately 79% detected once. The receptor was derived from a woman aged 30 to 39 in good health. This chain uses TRBV4-1 with TRBJ2-1; D is undetermined. Sequencing input: memory CD4+ T cells sorted from blood. Subset: CD45RA-negative fraction. The CDR3 reads CASSVRSGEREQFF. The CDR3 DNA follows: TGCGCCAGCAGCGTAAGATCGGGCGAACGCGAGCAGTTCTTC.